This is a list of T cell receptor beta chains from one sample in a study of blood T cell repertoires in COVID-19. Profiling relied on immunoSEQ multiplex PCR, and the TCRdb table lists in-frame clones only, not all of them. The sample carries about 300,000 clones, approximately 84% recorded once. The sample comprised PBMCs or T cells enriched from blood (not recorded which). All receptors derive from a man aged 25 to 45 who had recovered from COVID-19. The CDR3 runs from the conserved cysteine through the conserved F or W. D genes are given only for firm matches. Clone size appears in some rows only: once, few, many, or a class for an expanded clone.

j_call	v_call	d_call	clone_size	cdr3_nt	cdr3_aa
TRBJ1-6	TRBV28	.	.	TGTGCCAGCAGTTTTCAGGGATCCCATTATAATTCACCCCTCCACTTT	CASSFQGSHYNSPLHF
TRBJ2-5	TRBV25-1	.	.	TGTGCCAGCAGTGAATTCGGGAGCGGGGAGACCCAGTACTTC	CASSEFGSGETQYF
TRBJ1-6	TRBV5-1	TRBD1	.	TGCGCCAGCAGCCCGGGACAGGGGGCCTTCTCACCCCTCCACTTT	CASSPGQGAFSPLHF
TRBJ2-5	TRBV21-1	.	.	TGTGCCAGCAGCCCTCGACAGGGACGCTGTCAAGAGACCCAGTACTTC	CASSPRQGRCQETQYF
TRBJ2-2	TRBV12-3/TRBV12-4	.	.	TGTGCCACCCGGATACAGGGCTACGGGGAGCTGTTTTTT	CATRIQGYGELFF
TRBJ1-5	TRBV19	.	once	TGTGCCAGTAGTATAGATCGGGCAGGGAAGAATCAGCCCCAGCATTTT	CASSIDRAGKNQPQHF
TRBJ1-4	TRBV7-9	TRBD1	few	TGTGCCAGCAGCCCTTGGGACAGGGGTGAAAAACTGTTTTTT	CASSPWDRGEKLFF
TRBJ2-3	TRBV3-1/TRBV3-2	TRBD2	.	TGTGCCAGCAGCCAAGTTTATTTTAACGCGCGGGGGTACACAGATACGCAGTATTTT	CASSQVYFNARGYTDTQYF
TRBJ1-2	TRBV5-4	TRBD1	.	TGTGCCAGCAGCCAGAGGACAGGGGGATGGGATGGCTACACCTTC	CASSQRTGGWDGYTF
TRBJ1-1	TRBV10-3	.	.	TGTGCCATCAGCGACAGGAACGATAAAGAAGCTTTCTTT	CAISDRNDKEAFF
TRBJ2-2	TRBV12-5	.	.	TGTGCTAGTGGTCCAACAGGGAACGGGGAGCTGTTTTTT	CASGPTGNGELFF
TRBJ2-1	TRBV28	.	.	TGTGCCAGCAGAAACAGAATCTACAATGAGCAGTTCTTC	CASRNRIYNEQFF
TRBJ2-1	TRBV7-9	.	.	TGTGCCAGCATCAAAATAGACAGGATAGTTTACAATGAGCAGTTCTTC	CASIKIDRIVYNEQFF
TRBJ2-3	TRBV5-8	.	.	TGTGCCAGCAGCTCTGGCGGTAGCACAGATACGCAGTATTTT	CASSSGGSTDTQYF
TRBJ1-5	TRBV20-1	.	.	TGCAGTGCTAGTCGGGGATACTCCAACAATCAGCCCCAGCATTTT	CSASRGYSNNQPQHF
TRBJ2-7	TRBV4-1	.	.	TGCGCCAGCAGCCAATACGACATGTACTCCTACGAGCAGTACTTC	CASSQYDMYSYEQYF
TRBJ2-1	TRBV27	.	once	TGTGCCAGCAGTACCCCGGACAGGGGGACTAGCGGACGCTCCTACAATGAGCAGTTCTTC	CASSTPDRGTSGRSYNEQFF
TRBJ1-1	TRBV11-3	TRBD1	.	TGTGCCAGCAGCTCAGGGGGCGCGAACACTGAAGCTTTCTTT	CASSSGGANTEAFF
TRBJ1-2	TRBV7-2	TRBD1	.	TGTGCCAGCAGCTTCTCCCCGGGACAGGGGATTGGCTACACCTTC	CASSFSPGQGIGYTF
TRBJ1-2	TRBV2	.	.	TGTGCCAGCAGTGAAGCGGGAGCTAACTATGGCTACACCTTC	CASSEAGANYGYTF
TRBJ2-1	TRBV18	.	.	TGTGCCAGCTCACCACTGACTAGAAACAATGAGCAGTTCTTC	CASSPLTRNNEQFF
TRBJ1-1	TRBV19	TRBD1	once	TGTGCCAGTAGTATAGGATCGTGGACAGGGGGGACTGAAGCTTTCTTT	CASSIGSWTGGTEAFF
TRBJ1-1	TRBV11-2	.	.	TGTGCCAGCAGCTTAGTAGGTTCAGCGGGAGCTTTCTTT	CASSLVGSAGAFF
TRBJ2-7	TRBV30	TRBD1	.	TGTGCCTGGCAGGACAGGTCTCGGGGGCAGTACTTC	CAWQDRSRGQYF
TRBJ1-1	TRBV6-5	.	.	TGTGCCAGCAGTTACTCCAGGGAGGCTGAAGCTTTCTTT	CASSYSREAEAFF
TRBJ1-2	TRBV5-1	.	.	TGCGCCAGCAGCTTGGTTACGCCGGGGGACTATGGCTACACCTTC	CASSLVTPGDYGYTF
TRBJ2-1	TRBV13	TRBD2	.	TGTGCCAGCAGCCCTTTAGGGGGACTAGGCTACAATGAGCAGTTCTTC	CASSPLGGLGYNEQFF
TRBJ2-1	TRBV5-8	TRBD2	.	TGTGCCAGCAGCCTTGACAGTTCCGGGACTAGCGGCTTCTCCTACAATGAGCAGTTCTTC	CASSLDSSGTSGFSYNEQFF
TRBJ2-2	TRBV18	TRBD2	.	TGTGCCAGCTCACCAGCCATAGCGGGGGCAAACACCGGGGAGCTGTTTTTT	CASSPAIAGANTGELFF
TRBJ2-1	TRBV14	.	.	TGTGCCAGCAGCTCGGGACTGAGCTCCTACAATGAGCAGTTCTTC	CASSSGLSSYNEQFF
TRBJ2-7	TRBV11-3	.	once	TGTGCCAGCAGCAAAGCAGGTGTACGCGAGCAGTACTTC	CASSKAGVREQYF
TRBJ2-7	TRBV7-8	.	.	TGTGCCAGCAGCTTATATGGCGGGGCGCAGTACGAGCAGTACTTC	CASSLYGGAQYEQYF
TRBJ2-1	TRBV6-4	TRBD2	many	TGTGCCAGCAGTGACTCGGAGCGGGGTGACAATGAGCAGTTCTTC	CASSDSERGDNEQFF
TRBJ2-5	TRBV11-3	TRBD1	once	TGTGCCAGCAGCCGGGACAGGGGGGAAGAGACCCAGTACTTC	CASSRDRGEETQYF
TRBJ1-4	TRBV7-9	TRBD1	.	TGTGCCAGCAGTTCAGGACAGGGAGACCCTTTTTTT	CASSSGQGDPFF
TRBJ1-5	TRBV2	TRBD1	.	TGTGCCAGCAGTGTCCTGGAGGGGGCCTCGTCCCAGCATTTT	CASSVLEGASSQHF
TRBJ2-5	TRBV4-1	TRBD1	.	TGCGCCAGCAGCCAACCGGGACAGGGACTTCAAGAGACCCAGTACTTC	CASSQPGQGLQETQYF
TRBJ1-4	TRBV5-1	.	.	TGCGCCAGCTCCTGGACAGCTAATGAAAAACTGTTTTTT	CASSWTANEKLFF
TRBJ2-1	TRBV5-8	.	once	TGTGCCAGCAGCTCCGGACGGGGTTCCTACAATGAGCAGTTCTTC	CASSSGRGSYNEQFF
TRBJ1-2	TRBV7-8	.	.	TGTGCCAGCAGTCGACCGGGGTCCTTCTATGGCTACACCTTC	CASSRPGSFYGYTF
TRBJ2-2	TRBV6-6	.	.	TGTGCCAGCAGTTGGGACTACACCGGGGAGCTGTTTTTT	CASSWDYTGELFF
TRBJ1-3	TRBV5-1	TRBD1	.	TGCGCCAGCAGCTCAGGACAGGCCGCGCGATCTGGAAACACCATATATTTT	CASSSGQAARSGNTIYF
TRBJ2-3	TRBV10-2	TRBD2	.	TGCGCCAGCAGGGCCCCTAGCGGGGGGGCCGCAGATACGCAGTATTTT	CASRAPSGGAADTQYF
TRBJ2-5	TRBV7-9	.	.	TGTGCCAGCAGCTTACCAGCGGGAGAGACCCAGTACTTC	CASSLPAGETQYF
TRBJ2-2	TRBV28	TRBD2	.	TGTGCCAGCAGTTTCTTGTATGGGGGGGCGAACACCGGGGAGCTGTTTTTT	CASSFLYGGANTGELFF
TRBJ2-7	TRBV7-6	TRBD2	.	TGTGCCAGCAGCTTAGGTAGCGGGAGGCTCTCCTACGAGCAGTACTTC	CASSLGSGRLSYEQYF
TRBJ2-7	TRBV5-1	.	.	TGCGCCAGCGCCATGGCGGGGCTCCCTACGGGCGAGCAGTACTTC	CASAMAGLPTGEQYF